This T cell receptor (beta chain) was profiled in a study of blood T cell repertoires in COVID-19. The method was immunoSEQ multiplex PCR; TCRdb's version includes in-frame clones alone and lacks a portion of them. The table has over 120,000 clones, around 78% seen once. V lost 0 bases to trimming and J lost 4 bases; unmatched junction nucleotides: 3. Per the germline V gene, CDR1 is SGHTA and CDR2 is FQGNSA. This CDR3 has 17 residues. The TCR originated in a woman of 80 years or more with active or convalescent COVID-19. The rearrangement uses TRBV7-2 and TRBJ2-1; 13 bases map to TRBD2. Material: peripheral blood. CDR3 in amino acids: CASSLATSGGQYNEQFF. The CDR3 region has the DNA TGTGCCAGCAGCTTAGCGACTAGCGGGGGGCAATACAATGAGCAGTTCTTC.